The entry below describes one T cell receptor (beta chain). These data come from a study of blood T cell repertoires in COVID-19. For the study at large: Material from acute and convalescent COVID-19 was sourced from the United States, Italy and Spain. In each case, the material was cDNA or gDNA derived from T cells, B-cell-depleted T cells, or PBMCs.

The germline V and J ends were trimmed by 2 bases and 2 bases, with 9 bases remaining between them. Germline V gene data show CDR1 as SEHNR and CDR2 as FQNEAQ (reference sequence). The CDR3 is made up of 14 amino acids. The assay was immunoSEQ multiplex PCR, and TCRdb's table has in-frame clones only and misses some. The sample consists of 150,000 to 200,000 clones, roughly 80% of them appearing once. The specimen was peripheral blood. The source is a woman older than 75 with acute or convalescent COVID-19. This chain links TRBV7-9 with TRBJ1-2, with D unclear. The CDR3 loop reads CASSLLWENYGYTF. In DNA, the CDR3 is TGTGCCAGCAGCTTACTTTGGGAGAACTATGGCTACACCTTC.